This is a list of T cell receptor beta chains from one sample in a study of early T cells in non-severe SARS-CoV-2 infection. TCRdb re-derived calls from the 5' RACE reads in MiXCR, one entry per CDR3 protein. Here the sample spans fewer than 65,000 distinct CDR3 sequences, more than 9% being singletons. What was sequenced was whole blood. The receptors come from an adult who was a healthcare worker with PCR-confirmed SARS-CoV-2 infection or an uninfected control (not recorded which). Both conserved end residues are part of each CDR3.

J: TRBJ2-7
V: TRBV7-9
CDR3: CASSSLRGDSYEQYF

J: TRBJ2-3
V: TRBV6-6
CDR3: CASSQMTALGTDTQYF

J: TRBJ2-3
V: TRBV28
CDR3: CASSSSSGNTDTQYF

J: TRBJ2-7
V: TRBV19
CDR3: CASSIAGRQYEQYF

J: TRBJ1-3
V: TRBV20-1
CDR3: CSARDPGGVNTIYF

J: TRBJ1-1
V: TRBV29-1
CDR3: CSVGRGQGAVAFF

J: TRBJ2-7
V: TRBV18
CDR3: CASSPQDDFEQYF

J: TRBJ1-4
V: TRBV12-3/TRBV12-4
CDR3: CASSQLGGVGKLFF

J: TRBJ1-1
V: TRBV18
CDR3: CASSIGQGGNTEAFF

J: TRBJ1-2
V: TRBV10-3
CDR3: CAISLPPGQPANYGYTF

J: TRBJ2-1
V: TRBV29-1
CDR3: CSVAKGLLRGPPYNEQFF

J: TRBJ2-6
V: TRBV29-1
CDR3: CSVEDRGNVLTF

J: TRBJ1-1
V: TRBV24-1
CDR3: CAAQEGAGTEAFF

J: TRBJ1-5
V: TRBV29-1
CDR3: CSVVEQFNQPQHF

J: TRBJ2-1
V: TRBV20-1
CDR3: CSARSLGTSAHNEQFF

J: TRBJ1-1
V: TRBV20-1
CDR3: CSARDPGTPYTAFF

J: TRBJ2-2
V: TRBV5-1
CDR3: CASSGTSGETGELFF

J: TRBJ2-7
V: TRBV29-1
CDR3: CSVALGLAGGDEQYF

J: TRBJ1-6
V: TRBV3-1
CDR3: CASSQGQGINSPLHF

J: TRBJ1-1
V: TRBV6-1
CDR3: CASVREDTEAFF

J: TRBJ1-4
V: TRBV6-1
CDR3: CASLPGQGSEKLFF

J: TRBJ2-3
V: TRBV6-6
CDR3: CASSYSRATDTQYF

J: TRBJ2-2
V: TRBV9
CDR3: CASSVASGRVTGELFF

J: TRBJ1-3
V: TRBV3-1
CDR3: CASSQVGRLSSGNTIYF

J: TRBJ1-1
V: TRBV14
CDR3: CASSQGTGWFKGEAFF

J: TRBJ1-2
V: TRBV5-6
CDR3: CASSLGENYGYTF

J: TRBJ1-6
V: TRBV4-1
CDR3: CASSQKAPGRGDSPLHF

J: TRBJ2-2
V: TRBV6-4
CDR3: CASSDGSRLGELFF

J: TRBJ2-2
V: TRBV29-1
CDR3: CSVRGANTGELFF

J: TRBJ2-7
V: TRBV5-6
CDR3: CASSLSGAPYEQYF

J: TRBJ2-2
V: TRBV7-7
CDR3: CASSVAGANTGELFF

J: TRBJ1-4
V: TRBV27
CDR3: CASSPTHSGKLFF

J: TRBJ1-6
V: TRBV12-3/TRBV12-4
CDR3: CASSLGTVAGSPLHF